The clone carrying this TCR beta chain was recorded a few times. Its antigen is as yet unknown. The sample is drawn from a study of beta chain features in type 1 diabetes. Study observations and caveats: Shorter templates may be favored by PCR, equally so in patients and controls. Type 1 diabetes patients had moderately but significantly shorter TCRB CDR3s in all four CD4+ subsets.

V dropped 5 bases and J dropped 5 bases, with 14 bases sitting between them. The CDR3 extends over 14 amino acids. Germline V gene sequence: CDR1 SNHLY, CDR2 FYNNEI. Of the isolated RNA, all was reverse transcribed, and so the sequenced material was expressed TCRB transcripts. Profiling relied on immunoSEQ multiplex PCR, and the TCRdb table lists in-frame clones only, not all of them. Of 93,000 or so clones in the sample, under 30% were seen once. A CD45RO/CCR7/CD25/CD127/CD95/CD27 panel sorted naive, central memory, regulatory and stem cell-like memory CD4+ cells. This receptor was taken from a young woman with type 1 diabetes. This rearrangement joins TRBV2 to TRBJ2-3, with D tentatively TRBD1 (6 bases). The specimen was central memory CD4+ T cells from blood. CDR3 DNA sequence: TGTGCCAGCAGTTTGGGGGCGGTGCGAGATACGCAGTATTTT. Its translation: CASSLGAVRDTQYF.